The 27 T cell receptor beta chains presented below share a single source sample, sequenced in a study of tumor and adjacent non-tumor tissue in lung cancer. The library came from three nested PCR rounds adapted from ARM-PCR protocols. One entry per CDR3 protein results from TCRdb running MiXCR on the multiplex PCR reads. Of roughly 140,000 distinct CDR3 sequences listed, roughly 66% are singletons. No cell sorting was done before RNA was extracted from the tissue. The specimen was lung tumor tissue. These receptors originate from a man aged 60 to 69 with small cell lung cancer.

A remark on this clonotype: The junction does not match germline at one end; this may be a read error. This chain connects TRBV11-1 to TRBJ2-3; D is ambiguous. Germline V gene sequence: CDR1 SGHAT, CDR2 FQDESV (reference sequence). The CDR3 spans 13 residues. CDR3 region: CASTLVGLGTQYF. CDR3 in DNA: TGTGCCAGCACCTTAGTCGGGCTAGGTACGCAGTATTTT.

This clonotype is a singleton in its sample. The junction differs from germline at one of its ends, possibly a read error. This rearrangement joins TRBV4-1 to TRBJ2-2, with D uncertain. The length of the CDR3 is 16 residues. Germline CDR1 is MGHRA and CDR2 is YSYEKL. DNA for the CDR3: TGCTCCAGCAGCCCCCGATTGGGTACGAACACCAGGGAGCTGTTTTTT. Protein sequence: CSSSPRLGTNTRELFF.

V and J are TRBV11-1 and TRBJ2-5; 7 bases match TRBD1. V lost 5 bases, J lost 8 bases, and 14 bases stayed unmatched. The CDR3 has 15 amino acids. Germline lookup yields CDR1 SGHAT and CDR2 FQDESV (reference sequence). The CDR3 DNA reads as TGTGCCAGCAGCCCGAACAGGGGACGTGGAGATACCCAGTACTTC. Encoded protein: CASSPNRGRGDTQYF. Using reference TRBV11-1 and TRBJ2-5 for the parts outside the CDR3, the full variable domain is EAEVAQSPRYKITEKSQAVAFWCDPISGHATLYWYRQILGQGPELLVQFQDESVVDDSQLPKDRFSAERLKGVDSTLKIQPAELGDSAMYLCASSPNRGRGDTQYFGPGTRLLVL.

This clonotype has at least ten counts. The rearrangement links TRBV20-1 to TRBJ2-7; the D is unclear. The CDR3 totals 12 residues. Trimming took off 5 bases at V and 0 bases at J, with 8 bases between the two ends. Germline V lookup: CDR1 DFQATT, CDR2 SNEGSKA (reference sequence). The CDR3 nucleotides read TGCAGTGCTCTTAAGAGCTCCTACGAGCAGTACTTC. It encodes CSALKSSYEQYF.

The chain is built from TRBV7-9 and TRBJ2-1; TRBD2 agrees at 7 bases. Germline CDR1 is SEHNR and CDR2 is FQNEAQ (reference sequence). V was pared by 5 bases and J by 8 bases, with 3 bases of the junction left unmatched. This CDR3 has 12 residues. In DNA, the CDR3 is TGTGCCAGCAGCCGGGAGGTGTATGAGCAGTTCTTC. Protein product: CASSREVYEQFF.

Concerning this clonotype itself: Relative to the germline gene, one junction end is altered; a read error may explain this. This rearrangement joins TRBV20-1 to TRBJ1-5; D unclear. This CDR3 has 14 amino acids. Germline loops: CDR1 DFQATT, CDR2 SNEGSKA (reference sequence). CDR3 loop: CSTSVHDSNQLQHF. The CDR3 DNA reads as TGCAGTACTAGTGTCCATGATAGCAATCAGCTCCAGCATTTT.

Concerning this clonotype itself: Since a much larger clone is just one base distant, this may be a read error. The chain is built from TRBV12-3 or TRBV12-4 and TRBJ2-7; TRBD2 agrees at 8 bases. The CDR3 contains 12 residues. V was clipped by 5 bases and J by 4 bases; unmatched bases: 1. In DNA, the CDR3 is TGTGCCAGCAGTAGCGGGAGATACGAGCAGTACTTC. It codes for CASSSGRYEQYF.

Worth noting for this clonotype: This may arise from a read error, as a much more abundant clone is one base away. This chain's CDR3 is CASSLGPGTQPEHF. CDR3 nucleotides: TGTGCCAGCAGTCTGGGGCCAGGGACGCAGCCCGAGCATTTT. The rearrangement uses TRBV5-4 and TRBJ1-5, with a possible D match to TRBD1 (5 bases). This CDR3 contains 14 residues. Germline V gene data show CDR1 as SGHNT and CDR2 as YYREEE (reference sequence). The full variable domain, in which reference TRBV5-4 and TRBJ1-5 provide the parts outside the CDR3, is ETGVTQSPTHLIKTRGQQVTLRCSSQSGHNTVSWYQQALGQGPQFIFQYYREEENGRGNFPPRFSGLQFPNYSSELNVNALELDDSALYLCASSLGPGTQPEHFGDGTRLSIL.

This clonotype was counted many times. V is TRBV29-1 and J is TRBJ1-1, with D unclear. From germline, CDR1 is SQVTM and CDR2 ANQGSEA. The CDR3 loop spans 12 amino acids. Trimming removed 7 bases from V and 7 bases from J, with 16 bases in between. DNA for the CDR3: TGCAGCGGAGGATCTGGAAGATTTGAAGCTTTCTTT. Translated: CSGGSGRFEAFF. The full variable domain, with the rest looked up from reference TRBV29-1 and TRBJ1-1, is SAVISQKPSRDICQRGTSLTIQCQVDSQVTMMFWYRQQPGQSLTLIATANQGSEATYESGFVIDKFPISRPNLTFSTLTVSNMSPEDSSIYLCSGGSGRFEAFFGQGTRLTVV.

About this clonotype itself: The CDR3 ends on some other residue instead of the conserved phenylalanine or tryptophan, so this is likely a read error. The chain is built from TRBV20-1 and TRBJ1-5, with D maybe TRBD1 (6 bases). CDR1 is DFQATT and CDR2 is SNEGSKA in the germline V gene (reference sequence). The CDR3 is 13 residues long. This chain's CDR3 is CGASTGGAQPQHY. The DNA of the CDR3 is TGCGGTGCTAGTACGGGGGGCGCCCAGCCCCAGCATTAT.

In this sample, this clonotype turned up a few times. Germline and junction disagree at one end, which may indicate a read error. V usage is TRBV5-6 and J usage is TRBJ2-2, with TRBD1 as a possible D gene (6 bases). The CDR3 is made up of 14 amino acids. Germline CDR1 and CDR2: SGHDT and YYEEEE. The CDR3 reads CASTLWGHTGELFF. In nucleotides, the CDR3 is TGTGCCAGCACCCTTTGGGGGCACACTGGGGAGCTGTTTTTT.

Worth noting for this clonotype: Given a much more abundant clone one base away, this may be a read error. In nucleotides, the CDR3 is TGCAGTGGTAAGGAGGCTAGCGGGAGCGGCGAGCAGTACGTC. Protein: CSGKEASGSGEQYV. The gene calls are TRBV20-1 and TRBJ2-7, with TRBD2 matching 10 bases. The CDR3 contains 14 residues. Germline V gene lookup returns CDR1 DFQATT and CDR2 SNEGSKA (reference sequence). V trimming: 7 bases; J trimming: 6 bases; junction bases outside the gene matches: 12.

This chain links TRBV11-2 with TRBJ2-7; perhaps TRBD2 as D (6 bases). Germline V gene data show CDR1 as SGHAT and CDR2 as FQNNGV. This CDR3 is 13 amino acids long. Written as DNA, the CDR3 is TGTGTCAGCAGCTTGATGGACTATCACGAGCAGTACGTC. Encoded protein: CVSSLMDYHEQYV.

Of note for this clonotype: The conserved phenylalanine or tryptophan normally closing the CDR3 is absent here, so this likely arose from a read error. The V gene is TRBV6-6, the J gene TRBJ1-2, with TRBD1 as a possible D gene (6 bases). The length of the CDR3 is 12 residues. Germline V CDR1 and CDR2: MNHNY, SVGAGI (reference sequence). The CDR3 protein is CASQDSLYGYTI. CDR3 nucleotide sequence: TGTGCCAGCCAGGACAGCTTATATGGATACACCATC.

This rearrangement joins TRBV29-1 to TRBJ2-7, with D possibly being TRBD1 (6 bases). The CDR3 contains 12 residues. CDR1 is SQVTM and CDR2 is ANQGSEA in the germline V gene. The chain's CDR3 is CSARDTFYEQYF. The CDR3 DNA reads TGCAGTGCCCGGGACACCTTCTACGAGCAGTACTTC.

This chain uses TRBV4-2 with TRBJ1-6, with D unclear. Trimming cost V 0 bases and J 0 bases, with 15 bases left between them. The germline V gene encodes CDR1 LGHNA and CDR2 YNFKEQ. The CDR3 runs 19 residues. The CDR3 loop is CASSQDRVGTISYNSPLHF. CDR3 DNA sequence: TGTGCCAGCAGCCAAGATCGGGTGGGTACCATCTCCTATAATTCACCCCTCCACTTT.

As for this clonotype: Being one base from a much bigger clone, this may be a read error. The CDR3 DNA reads as TGTGCCAGCAGCTCGGACAGGGGAGTAGGCTACGCCTTC. Translated, it gives CASSSDRGVGYAF. The chain carries TRBV7-8 and TRBJ1-2; 9 nucleotides agree with TRBD1. This CDR3 is 13 amino acids long. The germline gives CDR1 SGHVS, CDR2 FQNEAQ.

On this clonotype itself: Germline is not matched at one junction end, which may reflect a read error. The chain is built from TRBV11-1 and TRBJ2-1, with 14 bases identical to TRBD2. This CDR3 has 18 amino acids. Germline V gene lookup returns CDR1 SGHAT and CDR2 FQDESV (reference sequence). The CDR3 loop is CTSNSESGTSGSGNEQFF. The CDR3 DNA reads TGTACCAGCAACTCAGAATCGGGGACTAGCGGGAGTGGTAATGAGCAGTTCTTC.

The chain combines TRBV6-5 with TRBJ2-7; TRBD1 matches 12 bases. The ends lost 9 bases at V and 5 bases at J; junction bases unmatched: 5. Germline CDR1 reads MNHEY; CDR2 reads SVGAGI. The CDR3 spans 13 residues. CDR3 sequence: CASGTGGSNEQYF. The CDR3 DNA follows: TGTGCCAGTGGGACAGGGGGCTCTAACGAGCAGTACTTC.

Points on this clonotype: This may stem from a read error, because a much larger clone lies one nucleotide away. The chain joins TRBV20-1 to TRBJ2-1; TRBD2 aligns across 7 bases. The CDR3 consists of 15 residues. In germline, CDR1 is DFQATT, CDR2 SNEGSKA (reference sequence). The V and J ends lost 3 bases and 4 bases, in that order; junction bases with no gene match: 9. CDR3 residues: CSARFSWEGYNEQFF. CDR3 bases: TGCAGTGCTAGGTTTAGCTGGGAGGGTTACAATGAGCAGTTCTTC.

The chain carries TRBV7-8 and TRBJ2-5; 10 bases are a match to TRBD2. The CDR3 is made up of 15 amino acids. CDR1 and CDR2 from the germline V gene are SGHVS and FQNEAQ. The ends lost 5 bases at V and 11 bases at J; junction bases unmatched: 14. The CDR3 DNA follows: TGTGCCAGCAGCGAAGCGGGAGGGCCGATTAACACTCAGTACTTC. This translates into CASSEAGGPINTQYF.

Worth noting for this clonotype: The junction and the germline gene differ at one end; a read error may be behind it. This chain links TRBV6-5 with TRBJ1-6; 7 nucleotides line up with TRBD1. CDR3 length equals 17 residues. Germline CDR1 and CDR2: MNHEY and SVGAGI. The CDR3 here is CASSCRGAGVSDSPLHF. DNA for the CDR3: TGTGCCAGCAGTTGCAGGGGGGCGGGGGTTAGTGATTCACCCCTTCACTTT.

Points on this clonotype: Here the CDR3 omits its conserved ending phenylalanine or tryptophan, so a read error is the likely source. The genes are TRBV20-1 and TRBJ1-5; TRBD1 matches at 8 bases. Germline loops: CDR1 DFQATT, CDR2 SNEGSKA (reference sequence). V lost 5 bases, J lost 4 bases, and 7 bases stayed unmatched. This CDR3 is 14 amino acids long. The CDR3 protein is CSACRTGWNQPQHI. The CDR3 nucleotides read TGCAGTGCTTGCCGGACAGGGTGGAATCAGCCCCAGCATATT.

Note on this clonotype: A much larger clone differs by one base, so this may be a read error. The gene calls are TRBV4-1 and TRBJ1-4; no clear D. Germline lookup yields CDR1 MGHRA and CDR2 YSYEKL. This CDR3 contains 15 residues. The CDR3 sequence: CASSQTPTTNDKLFF. Here the CDR3 DNA reads TGCGCCAGCAGCCAGACTCCCACAACTAATGATAAACTGTTTTTT.

On this clonotype itself: The CDR3 carries no conserved terminal phenylalanine or tryptophan, so it likely arises from a read error. No DNA is shown, since the ends of the CDR3 on it are uncertain; the CDR3 is the one TCRdb lists. CDR3 sequence: CSASTSGTHNEDFS. The V and J genes are TRBV20-1 and TRBJ2-1; the D call TRBD2 from the table was never checked on the DNA. Germline CDR1 reads DFQATT; CDR2 reads SNEGSKA (reference sequence). The CDR3 is 14 residues long, counting both termini.

The chain recombines TRBV19 with TRBJ2-1, with 9 bases that match TRBD1. The CDR3 is 13 residues long. Trimming took 10 bases from V and 4 from J; bases not matched to a gene: 5. Germline values: CDR1 LNHDA, CDR2 SQIVND (reference sequence). This chain's CDR3 is CATRQGVYNEQFF. The CDR3 nucleotides read TGTGCCACTAGACAGGGGGTATACAATGAGCAGTTCTTC.

A few counts support this clonotype. The chain has TRBV28 and TRBJ2-3, with D maybe TRBD2 (5 bases). Trimming removed 2 bases at V and 6 bases at J, with 15 bases between. The CDR3 sequence is 15 residues long. Germline CDR1 is MDHEN and CDR2 is SYDVKM. The CDR3 loop reads CASSLKFGVRDTQYF. The CDR3 coding sequence is TGTGCCAGCAGTTTAAAGTTCGGGGTCCGGGATACGCAGTATTTT.